This T cell receptor beta chain stems from a study of cytomegalovirus exposure and HLA in healthy donors. Overall study context: In a later analysis, the roughly 120 validation repertoires were reported to have used the same platform as the roughly 610 first-cohort repertoires.

Study-level findings and limits: Some public TCRs appeared in many individuals, while most sequences were rare. A list of more than 150 TCR beta chains associated with cytomegalovirus was given. According to a subsequent analysis, TCR clusters identified in the first cohort showed a tendency to co-occur across the approximately 120 validation repertoires.

The ends were cut back, 2 bases at V and 7 bases at J, with 12 bases in the middle. The CDR3 contains 13 residues. Germline V lookup: CDR1 SEHNR, CDR2 FQNEAQ (reference sequence). Assay: immunoSEQ multiplex PCR; the TCRdb copy retains only in-frame clones and omits some. In the table there are some 49,000 clones, 94% of which are singletons. The count of this clone is one. Its antigen is still unknown. The chain uses TRBV7-9 and TRBJ2-7; weak D call: TRBD1 (6 bases). This TCR was recovered from a woman between 18 and 29 years old in good health and CMV-seropositive. The specimen was PBMCs. CDR3 in DNA: TGTGCCAGCAGCTTAACAGGGTCGGGTGAGCAGTACTTC. Residues: CASSLTGSGEQYF. Using reference TRBV7-9 and TRBJ2-7 for the parts outside the CDR3, the full variable domain is DTGVSQNPRHKITKRGQNVTFRCDPISEHNRLYWYRQTLGQGPEFLTYFQNEAQLEKSRLLSDRFSAERPKGSFSTLEIQRTEQGDSAMYLCASSLTGSGEQYFGPGTRLTVT.